This T cell receptor beta chain was sequenced for a study of cytomegalovirus exposure and HLA in healthy donors. Study outcomes and limitations: It was 150 to 200 TCR beta chains that were listed as cytomegalovirus-associated. Sequencing had likely introduced a cluster of highly shared sequence variants as an artifact.

Per germline, CDR1 SEHNR and CDR2 FQNEAQ (reference sequence). This CDR3 spans 14 amino acids. Concerning this clone: The antigen is unknown. One end of the junction is discordant with germline, which a read error may explain.

Primers included in the PCR were 60 Vbeta and 13 Jbeta primers. In the original processing: Roughly 11 million shared chains were among the about 80 million unique TCR beta chains that a later analysis counted. TCRdb keeps only in-frame clones here, not all; method: immunoSEQ multiplex PCR. V, J and clone size derive from that table, while D and trimming were established from the DNA sequence. The sample contains some 200,000 clones, around 75% of which appear only once. The sequence was obtained from a female donor in good health and CMV-seronegative. The sequenced sample consisted of PBMCs. The J gene is TRBJ1-4, the V gene TRBV7-9, with 9 bases fitting TRBD1. The DNA of the CDR3 is TGTTCCAGCAGCTCCGGGACAGGGAGGGAGAAACTGTTTTTT. Residues: CSSSSGTGREKLFF.